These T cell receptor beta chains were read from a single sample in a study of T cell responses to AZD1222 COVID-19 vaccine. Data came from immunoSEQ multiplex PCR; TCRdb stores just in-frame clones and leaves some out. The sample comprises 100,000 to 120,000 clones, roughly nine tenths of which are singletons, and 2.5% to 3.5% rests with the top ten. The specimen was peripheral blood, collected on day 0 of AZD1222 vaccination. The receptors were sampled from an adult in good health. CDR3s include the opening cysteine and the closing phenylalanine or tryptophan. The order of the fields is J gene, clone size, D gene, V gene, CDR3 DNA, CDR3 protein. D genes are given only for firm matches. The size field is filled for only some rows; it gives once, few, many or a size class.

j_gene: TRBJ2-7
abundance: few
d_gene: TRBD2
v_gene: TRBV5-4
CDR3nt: TGTGCCAGCAGCCGAGCCGGGACTAGCGGGAGGTACGAGCAGTACTTC
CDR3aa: CASSRAGTSGRYEQYF

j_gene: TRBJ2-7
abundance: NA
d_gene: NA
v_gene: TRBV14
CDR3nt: TGTGCCAGCAGCCAAGAAATGGGTAGAAGGTACGAGCAGTACTTC
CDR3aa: CASSQEMGRRYEQYF

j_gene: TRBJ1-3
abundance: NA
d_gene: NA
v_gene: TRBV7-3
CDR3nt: TGTGCCAGCAGCTTGGCAGGGTCTGGAAACACCATATATTTT
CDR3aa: CASSLAGSGNTIYF

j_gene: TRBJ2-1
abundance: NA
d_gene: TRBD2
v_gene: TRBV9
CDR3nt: TGTGCCAGCAGCGAAGCGGGAGTCTACAATGAGCAGTTCTTC
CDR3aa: CASSEAGVYNEQFF

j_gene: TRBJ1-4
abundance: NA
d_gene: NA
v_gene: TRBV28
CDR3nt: TGTGCCAGCAGCCCCGGGGGGATTACTAATGAAAAACTGTTTTTT
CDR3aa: CASSPGGITNEKLFF

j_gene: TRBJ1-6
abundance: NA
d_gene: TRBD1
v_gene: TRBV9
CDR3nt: TGTGCCAGCAGCGTGGGGGACAGGGGGAATTCACCCCTCCACTTT
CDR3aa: CASSVGDRGNSPLHF

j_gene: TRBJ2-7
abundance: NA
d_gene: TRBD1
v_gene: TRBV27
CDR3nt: TGTGCCAGCGGGCGAGGGACAGGGGATTACGAGCAGTACTTC
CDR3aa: CASGRGTGDYEQYF

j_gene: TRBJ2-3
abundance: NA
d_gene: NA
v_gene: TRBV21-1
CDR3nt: TGTGCCAGCAGCACCCGGGGAGACAGCACAGATACGCAGTATTTT
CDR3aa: CASSTRGDSTDTQYF

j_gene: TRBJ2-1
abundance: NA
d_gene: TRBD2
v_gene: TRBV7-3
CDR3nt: TGTGCCAGCAGCTCGGGGACTAGCGGGAGGAATGAGCAGTTCTTC
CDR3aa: CASSSGTSGRNEQFF

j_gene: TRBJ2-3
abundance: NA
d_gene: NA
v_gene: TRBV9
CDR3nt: TGTGCCAGCAGCGTCGGGGGCCACACAGATACGCAGTATTTT
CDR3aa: CASSVGGHTDTQYF